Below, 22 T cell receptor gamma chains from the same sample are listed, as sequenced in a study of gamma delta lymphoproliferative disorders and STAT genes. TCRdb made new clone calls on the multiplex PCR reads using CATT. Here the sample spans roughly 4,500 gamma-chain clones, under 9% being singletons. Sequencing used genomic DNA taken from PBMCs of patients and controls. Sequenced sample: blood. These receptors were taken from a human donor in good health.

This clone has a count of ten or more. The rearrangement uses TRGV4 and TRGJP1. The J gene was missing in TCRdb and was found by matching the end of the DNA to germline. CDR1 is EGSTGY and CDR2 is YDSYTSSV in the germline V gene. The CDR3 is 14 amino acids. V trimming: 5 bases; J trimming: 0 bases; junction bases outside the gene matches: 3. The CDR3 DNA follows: TGTGCCACCTGGGCTAATACCACTGGTTGGTTCAAGATATTT. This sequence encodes CATWANTTGWFKIF.

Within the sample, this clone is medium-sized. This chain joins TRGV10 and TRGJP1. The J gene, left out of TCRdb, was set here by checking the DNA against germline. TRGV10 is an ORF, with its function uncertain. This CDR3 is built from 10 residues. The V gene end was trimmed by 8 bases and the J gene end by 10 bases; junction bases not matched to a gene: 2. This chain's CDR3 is CAAWDWFKIF. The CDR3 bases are TGTGCTGCGTGGGATTGGTTCAAGATATTT.

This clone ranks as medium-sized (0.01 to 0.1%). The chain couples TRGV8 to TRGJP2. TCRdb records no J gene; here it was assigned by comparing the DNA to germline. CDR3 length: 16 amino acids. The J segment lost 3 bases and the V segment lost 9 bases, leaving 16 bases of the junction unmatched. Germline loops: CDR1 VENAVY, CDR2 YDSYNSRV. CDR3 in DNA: TGTGCCACCGTGGCGATAAATAGGGGTAGTGATTGGATCAAGACGTTT. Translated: CATVAINRGSDWIKTF.

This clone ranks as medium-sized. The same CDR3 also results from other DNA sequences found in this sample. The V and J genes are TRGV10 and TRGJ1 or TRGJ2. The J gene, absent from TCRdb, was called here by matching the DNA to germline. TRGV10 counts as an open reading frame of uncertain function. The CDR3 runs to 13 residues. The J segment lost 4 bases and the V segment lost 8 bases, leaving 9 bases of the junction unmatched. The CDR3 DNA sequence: TGTGCTGCGTGGGATTTGGGGTATTATAAGAAACTCTTT. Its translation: CAAWDLGYYKKLF.

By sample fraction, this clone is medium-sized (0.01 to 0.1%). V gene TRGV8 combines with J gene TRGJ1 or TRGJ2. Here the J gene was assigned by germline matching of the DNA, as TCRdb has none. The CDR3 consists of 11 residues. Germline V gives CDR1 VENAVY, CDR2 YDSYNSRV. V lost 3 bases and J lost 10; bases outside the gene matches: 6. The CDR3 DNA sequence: TGTGCCACCTGGGATGGTGAGAAGAAACTCTTT. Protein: CATWDGEKKLF.

The CDR3 DNA reads as TGTGCCACCTCCATTAGTGATTGGATCAAGACGTTT. It specifies CATSISDWIKTF. The chain joins TRGV8 to TRGJP2. TCRdb is silent on the J gene; assignment here came from matching the DNA to germline. Germline V gene data show CDR1 as VENAVY and CDR2 as YDSYNSRV. The CDR3 extends over 12 amino acids. After removal of 8 bases from V and 4 bases from J, the junction contained 4 bases not matched to a gene.

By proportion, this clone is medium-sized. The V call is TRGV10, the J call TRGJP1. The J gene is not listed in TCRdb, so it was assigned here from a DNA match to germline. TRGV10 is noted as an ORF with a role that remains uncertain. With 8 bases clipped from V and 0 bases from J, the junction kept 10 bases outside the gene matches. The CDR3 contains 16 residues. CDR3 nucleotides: TGTGCTGCGTGGGATTTGGGGGATACCACTGGTTGGTTCAAGATATTT. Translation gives CAAWDLGDTTGWFKIF.

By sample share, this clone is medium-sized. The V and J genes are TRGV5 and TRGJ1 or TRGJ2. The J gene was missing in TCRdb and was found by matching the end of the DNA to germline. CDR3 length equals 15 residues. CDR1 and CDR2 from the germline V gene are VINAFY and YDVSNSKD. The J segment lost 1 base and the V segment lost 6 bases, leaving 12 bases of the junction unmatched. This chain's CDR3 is CATWHWGFNYYKKLF. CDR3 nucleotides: TGTGCCACCTGGCACTGGGGTTTTAATTATTATAAGAAACTCTTT.

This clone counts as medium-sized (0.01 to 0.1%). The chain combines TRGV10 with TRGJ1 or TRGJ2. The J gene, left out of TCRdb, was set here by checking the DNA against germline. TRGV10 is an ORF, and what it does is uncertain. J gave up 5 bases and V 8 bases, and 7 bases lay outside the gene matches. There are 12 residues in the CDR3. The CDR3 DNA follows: TGTGCTGCGTGGGATTTCGATTATAAGAAACTCTTT. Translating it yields CAAWDFDYKKLF.

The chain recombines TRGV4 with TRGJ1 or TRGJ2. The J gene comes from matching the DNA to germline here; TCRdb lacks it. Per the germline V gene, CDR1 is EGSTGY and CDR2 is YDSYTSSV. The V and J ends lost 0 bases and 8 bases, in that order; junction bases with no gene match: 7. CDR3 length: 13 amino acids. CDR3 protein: CATWDGLLDKKLF. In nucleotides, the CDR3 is TGTGCCACCTGGGATGGGCTGCTGGATAAGAAACTCTTT.

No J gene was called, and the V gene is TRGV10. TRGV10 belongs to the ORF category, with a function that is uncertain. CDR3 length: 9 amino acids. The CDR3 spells CAAWGFKIF. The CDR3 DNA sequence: TGTGCTGCGTGGGGGTTTAAGATATTT.

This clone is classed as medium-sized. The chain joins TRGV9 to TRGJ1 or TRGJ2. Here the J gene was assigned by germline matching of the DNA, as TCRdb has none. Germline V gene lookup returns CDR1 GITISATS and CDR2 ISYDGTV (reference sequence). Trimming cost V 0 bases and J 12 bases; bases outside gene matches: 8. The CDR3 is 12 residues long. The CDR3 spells CALWEVVLGKLF. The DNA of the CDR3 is TGTGCCTTGTGGGAGGTGGTCCTTGGGAAACTCTTT.

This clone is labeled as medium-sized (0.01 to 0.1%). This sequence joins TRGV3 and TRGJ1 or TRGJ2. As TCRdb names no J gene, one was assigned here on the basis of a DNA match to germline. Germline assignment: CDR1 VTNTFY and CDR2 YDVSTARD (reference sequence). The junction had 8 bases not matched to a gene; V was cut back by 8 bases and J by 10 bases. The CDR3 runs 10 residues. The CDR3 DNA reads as TGTGCCACCTACTCCGGAAAGAAACTCTTT. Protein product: CATYSGKKLF.

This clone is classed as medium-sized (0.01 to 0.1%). This CDR3 is CAAPSGWFKIF. CDR3 DNA sequence: TGTGCTGCGCCCAGTGGTTGGTTCAAGATATTT. The rearrangement joins TRGV10 to TRGJP1. TCRdb records no J gene; here it was assigned by comparing the DNA to germline. TRGV10 is sorted into the ORF group, with uncertain function. V trimming: 11 bases; J trimming: 7 bases; junction bases outside the gene matches: 5. There are 11 residues in the CDR3.

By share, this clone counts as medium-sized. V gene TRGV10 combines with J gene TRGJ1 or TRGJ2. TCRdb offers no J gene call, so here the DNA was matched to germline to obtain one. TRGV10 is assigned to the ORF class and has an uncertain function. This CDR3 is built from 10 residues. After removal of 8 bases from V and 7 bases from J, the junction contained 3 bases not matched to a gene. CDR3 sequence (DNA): TGTGCTGCGTGGCTATATAAGAAACTCTTT. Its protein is CAAWLYKKLF.

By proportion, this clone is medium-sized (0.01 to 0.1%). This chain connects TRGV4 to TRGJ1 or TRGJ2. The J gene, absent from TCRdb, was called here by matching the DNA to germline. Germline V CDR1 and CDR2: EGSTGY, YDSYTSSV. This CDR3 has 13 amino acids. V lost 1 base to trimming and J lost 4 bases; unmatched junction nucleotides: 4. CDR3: CATWDGWYYKKLF. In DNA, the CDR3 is TGTGCCACCTGGGATGGATGGTATTATAAGAAACTCTTT.

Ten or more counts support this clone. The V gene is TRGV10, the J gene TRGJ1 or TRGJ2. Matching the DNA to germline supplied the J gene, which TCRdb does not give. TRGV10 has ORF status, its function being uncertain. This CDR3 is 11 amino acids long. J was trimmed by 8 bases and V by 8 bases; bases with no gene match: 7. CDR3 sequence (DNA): TGTGCTGCGTGGGATGCAAATAAGAAACTCTTT. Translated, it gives CAAWDANKKLF.

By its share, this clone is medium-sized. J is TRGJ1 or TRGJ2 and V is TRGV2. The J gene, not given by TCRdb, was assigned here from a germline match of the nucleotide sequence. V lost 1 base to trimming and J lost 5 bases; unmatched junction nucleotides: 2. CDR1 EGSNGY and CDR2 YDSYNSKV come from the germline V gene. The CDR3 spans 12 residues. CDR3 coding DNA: TGTGCCACCTGGGACGGTAATTATAAGAAACTCTTT. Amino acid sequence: CATWDGNYKKLF.

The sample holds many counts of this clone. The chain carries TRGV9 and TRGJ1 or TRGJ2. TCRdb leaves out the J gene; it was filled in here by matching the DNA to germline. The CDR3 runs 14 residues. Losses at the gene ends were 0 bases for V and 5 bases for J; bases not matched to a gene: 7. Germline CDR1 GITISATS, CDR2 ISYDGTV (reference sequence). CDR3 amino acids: CALWEVLFNYKKLF. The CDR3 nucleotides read TGTGCCTTGTGGGAGGTGCTTTTTAATTATAAGAAACTCTTT.

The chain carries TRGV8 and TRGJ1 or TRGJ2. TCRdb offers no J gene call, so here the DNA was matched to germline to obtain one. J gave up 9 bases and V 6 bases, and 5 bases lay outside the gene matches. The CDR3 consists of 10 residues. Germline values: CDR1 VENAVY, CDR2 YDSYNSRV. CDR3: CATWYPKKLF. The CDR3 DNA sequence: TGTGCCACCTGGTACCCTAAGAAACTCTTT.

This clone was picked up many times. The CDR3 is CATWDGPCYYKKLF. CDR3 coding DNA: TGTGCCACCTGGGACGGGCCTTGCTATTATAAGAAACTCTTT. The chain recombines TRGV2 with TRGJ1 or TRGJ2. The J gene, missing from TCRdb, was assigned here through DNA to germline matching. After removal of 0 bases from V and 4 bases from J, the junction contained 6 bases not matched to a gene. CDR3 length equals 14 residues. The germline V gene has CDR1 EGSNGY and CDR2 YDSYNSKV.

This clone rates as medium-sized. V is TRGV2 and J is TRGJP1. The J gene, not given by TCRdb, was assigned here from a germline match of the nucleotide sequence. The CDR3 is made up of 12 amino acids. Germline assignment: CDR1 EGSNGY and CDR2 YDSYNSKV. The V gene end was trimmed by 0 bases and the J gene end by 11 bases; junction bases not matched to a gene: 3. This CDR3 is CATWDGPWFKIF. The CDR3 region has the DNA TGTGCCACCTGGGACGGGCCCTGGTTCAAGATATTT.